These 28 T cell receptor beta chains originate from one sample sequenced in a study of identical twins. TCRdb analysed the 5' RACE reads with MiXCR anew, one entry per CDR3 protein. The table shows about 660,000 distinct CDR3 sequences, with around 8.6% occurring only once. These sequences were also reported in another study, on yellow fever vaccine responses in identical twins.

The specimen sequenced was PBMCs. Receptors were obtained from a woman under 30 in good health.

This chain connects TRBV7-2 to TRBJ2-7, with unresolved D. The V gene lost 3 bases and the J gene lost 0 bases, with 9 bases spanning the gap. CDR1 SGHTA and CDR2 FQGNSA come from the germline V gene. The CDR3 extends over 14 amino acids. CDR3 in DNA: TGTGCCAGCAGCTTTACAACAGACTCCTACGAGCAGTACTTC. The encoded protein is CASSFTTDSYEQYF.

This clonotype was observed many times. The chain recombines TRBV24-1 with TRBJ2-3; a possible D gene is TRBD1 (6 bases). With 9 bases removed from V and 1 base from J, the gap between germline ends came to 10 bases. The CDR3 totals 13 residues. The germline CDR1 and CDR2 sequences are KGHDR and SFDVKD. CDR3 protein: CATQQGGTDTQYF. The CDR3 region has the DNA TGTGCCACCCAACAGGGAGGCACAGATACGCAGTATTTT.

This clonotype occurred a few times. This chain connects TRBV29-1 to TRBJ1-1, with TRBD1 matching over 11 bases. CDR3 length: 12 residues. Germline CDR1 reads SQVTM; CDR2 reads ANQGSEA. V trimming: 6 bases; J trimming: 5 bases; junction bases outside the gene matches: 2. The CDR3: CSVGQGETEAFF. CDR3 bases: TGCAGCGTGGGACAGGGGGAGACTGAAGCTTTCTTT.

This clonotype was detected a few times. This chain uses TRBV29-1 with TRBJ2-3; D is ambiguous. CDR1 and CDR2 from the germline V gene are SQVTM and ANQGSEA. This CDR3 is built from 10 residues. The V end was cut by 3 bases, the J end by 12 bases, with 10 bases between. The CDR3 coding sequence is TGCAGCGTTGAGTGGGATAAACAGTATTTT. It codes for CSVEWDKQYF.

The chain has TRBV3-1 and TRBJ2-7, with TRBD1 matching over 11 bases. V shed 4 bases and J 3 bases; nucleotides not matched to a gene: 5. CDR3 size: 15 residues. Per the germline V gene, CDR1 is LGHDT and CDR2 is YNNKEL (reference sequence). The CDR3 spells CASSRGTGGFYEQYF. DNA for the CDR3: TGTGCCAGCAGCCGAGGGACAGGGGGTTTCTACGAGCAGTACTTC.

The chain combines TRBV28 with TRBJ2-7, with D tentatively TRBD2 (6 bases). The CDR3 totals 13 residues. The germline V and J ends were trimmed by 6 bases and 2 bases, with 11 bases remaining between them. The germline CDR1 and CDR2 sequences are MDHEN and SYDVKM. As DNA, the CDR3 is TGTGCCAGCAGGGGGGGTGGCCCCTACGAGCAGTACTTC. Its translation is CASRGGGPYEQYF.

The rearrangement uses TRBV7-3 and TRBJ2-5; 8 bases are a match to TRBD2. V lost 1 base to trimming and J lost 1 base; unmatched junction nucleotides: 5. From germline, CDR1 is SGHTA and CDR2 FQGTGA. The CDR3 is 16 amino acids. The CDR3 loop is CASSLNGLAGQETQYF. DNA of the CDR3: TGTGCCAGCAGCTTAAATGGCCTAGCGGGCCAAGAGACCCAGTACTTC.

This clonotype was seen a few times. This chain joins TRBV6-2 or TRBV6-3 and TRBJ2-7; D gene unclear. The CDR3 runs to 14 residues. CDR1 is MNHEY, CDR2 SVGEGT, per germline. V lost 2 bases to trimming and J lost 0 bases, with 8 bases between them. The CDR3 DNA reads as TGTGCCAGCAGTTACGTGGCAGCCTCCTACGAGCAGTACTTC. Residues: CASSYVAASYEQYF.

This clonotype appeared a few times. This sequence joins TRBV29-1 and TRBJ2-5; tentative D call: TRBD1 (6 bases). The V and J ends lost 8 bases and 4 bases respectively, with 14 bases between them. Per the germline V gene, CDR1 is SQVTM and CDR2 is ANQGSEA. The CDR3 runs to 12 residues. The CDR3 region has the DNA TGCAGCTTGACCGGGACAAGAGAGACCCAGTACTTC. Protein: CSLTGTRETQYF.

A few counts support this clonotype. This chain joins TRBV7-9 and TRBJ2-1; D uncertain. The length of the CDR3 is 15 residues. Per the germline V gene, CDR1 is SEHNR and CDR2 is FQNEAQ (reference sequence). V lost 6 bases to trimming and J lost 0 bases, with 12 bases between them. CDR3 loop: CASRLDPFSYNEQFF. CDR3 nucleotide sequence: TGTGCCAGCAGACTCGACCCCTTCTCCTACAATGAGCAGTTCTTC.

V is TRBV29-1 and J is TRBJ2-1; 7 bases agree with TRBD2. CDR1 is SQVTM, CDR2 ANQGSEA, per germline. Trimming cost V 6 bases and J 7 bases; bases outside gene matches: 12. This CDR3 comprises 14 residues. The CDR3 DNA follows: TGCAGCGTGGGACGACATCCCGGGAGGAATGAGCAGTTCTTC. Its protein product is CSVGRHPGRNEQFF.

Note on this clonotype: Germline is not matched at one junction end, which may reflect a read error. This rearrangement joins TRBV18 to TRBJ2-3; D assignment may be TRBD1 or TRBD2 (5 bases each). CDR1 KGHSH and CDR2 LQKENI come from the germline V gene. The CDR3 extends over 15 amino acids. CDR3 coding DNA: TGTGCCAGCTCACCAGAGGGCGGACTCACAGGTACGCAGTATTTT. It translates to CASSPEGGLTGTQYF.

The chain carries TRBV10-2 and TRBJ2-1; 16 bases fit TRBD2. In germline, CDR1 is WSHSY, CDR2 SAAADI. V lost 6 bases and J lost 3; bases outside the gene matches: 5. CDR3 length: 17 amino acids. CDR3 bases: TGCGCCAGCAGGGGACTAGCGGGAGGGCCGGACTACAATGAGCAGTTCTTC. This translates into CASRGLAGGPDYNEQFF.

In this sample, this clonotype turned up a few times. The chain recombines TRBV3-1 with TRBJ2-5, with a tentative D call TRBD1 (7 bases). V lost 10 bases and J 2 bases, leaving 11 bases between the germline ends. CDR1 is LGHDT, CDR2 YNNKEL, per germline (reference sequence). This CDR3 spans 12 amino acids. The CDR3 is CATGGLQETQYF. CDR3 sequence (DNA): TGTGCCACAGGGGGGCTTCAAGAGACCCAGTACTTC.

This clonotype was seen a few times. J is TRBJ1-1 and V is TRBV10-3; D ambiguous. The germline V and J ends were trimmed by 3 bases and 4 bases, with 12 bases remaining between them. CDR1 and CDR2 (germline): ENHRY, SYGVKD. The CDR3 totals 14 residues. The chain's CDR3 is CAISDYGDGTEAFF. The CDR3 nucleotides are TGTGCCATCAGTGACTATGGAGATGGCACTGAAGCTTTCTTT.

This clonotype was counted many times. The V call is TRBV5-5, the J call TRBJ2-1; 11 positions agree with TRBD2. The CDR3 consists of 15 residues. CDR1 and CDR2 (germline): SGHKS, YYEKEE (reference sequence). V lost 3 bases to trimming and J lost 7 bases; unmatched junction nucleotides: 6. The CDR3 is CASSSVAGGSNEQFF. The CDR3 DNA reads TGTGCCAGCAGCTCTGTAGCGGGGGGGAGTAATGAGCAGTTCTTC.

This clonotype was detected many times. The rearrangement joins TRBV4-1 to TRBJ2-1; a possible D gene is TRBD2 (6 bases). The CDR3 has 12 residues. From germline, CDR1 is MGHRA and CDR2 YSYEKL. V was clipped by 8 bases and J by 5 bases, with 10 bases between them. The CDR3 reads CASSGLNNEQFF. In nucleotides, the CDR3 is TGCGCCAGCTCAGGACTAAACAATGAGCAGTTCTTC.

This clonotype was picked up many times. The chain links TRBV6-1 to TRBJ2-1; 7 bases align to TRBD1. The germline gives CDR1 MNHNS, CDR2 SASEGT. CDR3 size: 15 residues. V was clipped by 4 bases and J by 0 bases; unmatched bases: 3. For the CDR3, the DNA is TGTGCCAGCAGTGCGACAGGGAGCTCCTACAATGAGCAGTTCTTC. This gives the protein CASSATGSSYNEQFF.

This clonotype occurred a few times. The CDR3 DNA reads as TGCGCCAGCAGCTTGACTAAACTAGCGGGGGGGCGGGACAATGAGCAGTTCTTC. The encoded protein is CASSLTKLAGGRDNEQFF. The chain combines TRBV5-1 with TRBJ2-1, with 13 bases matching TRBD2. With 1 base clipped from V and 5 bases from J, the junction kept 9 bases outside the gene matches. Germline CDR1 SGHRS, CDR2 YFSETQ. This CDR3 is 18 amino acids long.

The chain is built from TRBV6-5 and TRBJ1-5, with TRBD1 identical over 10 bases. Germline V gene data show CDR1 as MNHEY and CDR2 as SVGAGI. This CDR3 has 16 residues. V lost 4 bases to trimming and J lost 1 base; unmatched junction nucleotides: 4. Here the CDR3 DNA reads TGTGCCAGCAGTTCTCCGGACAGGGGGAGCAATCAGCCCCAGCATTTT. Translated, it gives CASSSPDRGSNQPQHF.

This clonotype was counted between two and nine times. The chain carries TRBV27 and TRBJ2-7, with D unresolved. V was pared by 10 bases and J by 6 bases, with 19 bases between. The CDR3 loop spans 13 amino acids. Germline V gene lookup returns CDR1 MNHEY and CDR2 SMNVEV (reference sequence). The CDR3 reads CATALAGSPEQYF. CDR3 DNA: TGTGCCACCGCATTAGCAGGCTCGCCCGAGCAGTACTTC.

This clonotype was counted between two and nine times. The V gene is TRBV7-6, the J gene TRBJ2-3, with TRBD2 matching over 12 bases. The junction had 10 bases not matched to a gene; V was cut back by 4 bases and J by 5 bases. This CDR3 is built from 17 residues. CDR1 is SGHVS, CDR2 FNYEAQ, per germline. Written as DNA, the CDR3 is TGTGCCAGCAGCTCTAGCCCTAGCGGGGGGGCGAGAGATACGCAGTATTTT. Its protein product is CASSSSPSGGARDTQYF.

This clonotype was recorded a few times. The chain combines TRBV4-2 with TRBJ2-4; D is unclear. V was pared by 1 base and J by 8 bases, with 9 bases between. Germline V gene lookup returns CDR1 LGHNA and CDR2 YNFKEQ. The CDR3 runs to 13 residues. DNA for the CDR3: TGTGCCAGCAGCCAAGTCGACGTTGACATTCAGTACTTC. This translates into CASSQVDVDIQYF.

The CDR3 loop is CASSQPSGTHEQYF. CDR3 coding DNA: TGCGCCAGCAGCCAACCTAGCGGGACCCACGAGCAGTACTTC. This rearrangement joins TRBV4-1 to TRBJ2-7, with TRBD2 matching over 9 bases. Germline V gives CDR1 MGHRA, CDR2 YSYEKL. Unmatched junction bases numbered 4, after V lost 2 bases and J lost 5 bases. The CDR3 has 14 residues.

This clonotype was counted between two and nine times. This rearrangement joins TRBV20-1 to TRBJ2-5; 12 bases are a match to TRBD2. In germline, CDR1 is DFQATT, CDR2 SNEGSKA (reference sequence). The CDR3 is 15 amino acids. The trim removed 4 bases at V and 2 bases at J, leaving 5 bases unmatched. The CDR3 nucleotides read TGCAGTGCTACTAGACTAGCGGGGGAACAAGAGACCCAGTACTTC. This gives the protein CSATRLAGEQETQYF.

This clonotype has more than one count but fewer than ten. V and J are TRBV25-1 and TRBJ1-5; tentative D call: TRBD1 (6 bases). Trimming pared 6 bases from V and 2 bases from J, leaving 14 bases between. The CDR3 extends over 15 amino acids. Germline loops: CDR1 MGHDK, CDR2 SYGVNS. CDR3 amino acids: CASSGGGPGNQPQHF. The CDR3 coding sequence is TGTGCCAGCAGCGGTGGGGGGCCGGGCAATCAGCCCCAGCATTTT.

The rearrangement joins TRBV11-2 to TRBJ2-3, with TRBD2 identical over 7 bases. This CDR3 contains 19 residues. CDR1 is SGHAT, CDR2 FQNNGV, per germline. J gave up 2 bases and V 2 bases, and 16 bases lay outside the gene matches. CDR3 in DNA: TGTGCCAGCAGCTTAACCGGTTCCCAGACTAGCAGTCACACAGATACGCAGTATTTT. It specifies CASSLTGSQTSSHTDTQYF.

The chain employs TRBV5-1 and TRBJ2-1, with D tentatively TRBD2 (6 bases). Germline-derived CDR1 and CDR2 are SGHRS and YFSETQ. Trimming took off 2 bases at V and 2 bases at J, with 11 bases between the two ends. This CDR3 has 15 residues. The chain's CDR3 is CASSFIRGTYNEQFF. In DNA, the CDR3 is TGCGCCAGCAGCTTTATCCGGGGGACCTACAATGAGCAGTTCTTC.